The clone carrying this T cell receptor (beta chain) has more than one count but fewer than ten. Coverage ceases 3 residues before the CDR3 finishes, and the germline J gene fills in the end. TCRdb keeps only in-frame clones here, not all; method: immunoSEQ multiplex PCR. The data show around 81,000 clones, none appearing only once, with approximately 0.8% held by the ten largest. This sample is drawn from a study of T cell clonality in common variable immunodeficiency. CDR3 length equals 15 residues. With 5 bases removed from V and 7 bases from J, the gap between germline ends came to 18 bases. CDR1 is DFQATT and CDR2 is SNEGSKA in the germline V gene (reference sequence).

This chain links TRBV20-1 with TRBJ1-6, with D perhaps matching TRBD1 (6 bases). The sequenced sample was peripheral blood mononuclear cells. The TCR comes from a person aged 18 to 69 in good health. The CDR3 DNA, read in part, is TGCAGTGCTGACCTGGGACACTCCACGAATTCACCC. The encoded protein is CSADLGHSTNSP. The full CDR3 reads CSADLGHSTNSPLHF.